Sequencing of this T cell receptor beta chain was carried out in a study of T cells in Graves' hyperthyroidism and ophthalmopathy. Study-wide findings and caveats: The model made its ophthalmopathy prediction, and onset followed a median around 6.5 months later.

V was shortened by 0 bases and J by 5 bases, with 6 bases between the two germline ends. In germline, CDR1 is SGDLS, CDR2 YYNGEE. This CDR3 has 13 amino acids. The source material, RNA transcripts, was used to amplify TCR beta CDR3 regions. The HTBI set primed first-round TCR CDR3 RT-PCR. TCRdb re-analysed the multiplex PCR reads in MiXCR, keeping a single row per CDR3 protein. The data show roughly 420,000 distinct CDR3 sequences, with 15% to 19% seen just once and roughly 14% held by the top ten. Points on this clonotype: Its antigen is not known.

The definition of stable Graves' hyperthyroidism was no ophthalmopathy progression within 18 months. Diagnoses rested on clinical symptoms, serum thyroxine and TRAb, thyroid ultrasound and orbital computed tomography. The source of the PBMCs was roughly 10 ml of fresh peripheral blood. The sequencing input was blood. The rearrangement uses TRBV9 and TRBJ1-5; D unclear. This receptor was taken from a woman in her late teens or twenties with Graves' hyperthyroidism. CDR3 in DNA: TGTGCCAGCAGCGTAGGTGACGATCAGCCCCAGCATTTT. Amino acids: CASSVGDDQPQHF. The full variable domain, its missing parts supplied by reference TRBV9 and TRBJ1-5, is DSGVTQTPKHLITATGQRVTLRCSPRSGDLSVYWYQQSLDQGLQFLIQYYNGEERAKGNILERFSAQQFPDLHSELNLSSLELGDSALYFCASSVGDDQPQHFGDGTRLSIL.